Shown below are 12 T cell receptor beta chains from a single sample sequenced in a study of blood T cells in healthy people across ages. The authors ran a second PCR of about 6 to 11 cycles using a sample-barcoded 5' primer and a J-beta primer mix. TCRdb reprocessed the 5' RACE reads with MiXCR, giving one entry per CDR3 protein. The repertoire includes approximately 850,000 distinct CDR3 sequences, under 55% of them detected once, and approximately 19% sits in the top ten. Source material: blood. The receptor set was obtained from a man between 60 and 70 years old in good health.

The CDR3 here is CASTPDGTGREKLFF. The DNA for the CDR3 is TGTGCCAGCACCCCTGACGGGACAGGGCGAGAAAAACTGTTTTTT. This sequence joins TRBV6-6 and TRBJ1-4; TRBD1 matches at 9 bases. CDR1 is MNHNY and CDR2 is SVGAGI in the germline V gene (reference sequence). The CDR3 is 15 residues long. The V segment lost 7 bases and the J segment 8 bases; nucleotides outside the gene matches: 11.

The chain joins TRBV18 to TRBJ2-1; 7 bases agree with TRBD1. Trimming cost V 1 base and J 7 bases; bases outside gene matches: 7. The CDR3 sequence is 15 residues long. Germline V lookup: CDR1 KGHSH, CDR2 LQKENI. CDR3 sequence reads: CASSPRRDSLNEQFF. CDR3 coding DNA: TGTGCCAGCTCACCACGCCGGGACAGCCTAAATGAGCAGTTCTTC.

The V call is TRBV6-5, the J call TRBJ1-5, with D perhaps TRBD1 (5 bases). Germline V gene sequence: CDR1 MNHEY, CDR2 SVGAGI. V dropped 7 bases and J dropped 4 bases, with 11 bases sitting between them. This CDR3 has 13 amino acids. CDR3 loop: CASTGGSNQPQHF. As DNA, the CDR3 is TGTGCCAGCACGGGGGGTTCGAATCAGCCCCAGCATTTT.

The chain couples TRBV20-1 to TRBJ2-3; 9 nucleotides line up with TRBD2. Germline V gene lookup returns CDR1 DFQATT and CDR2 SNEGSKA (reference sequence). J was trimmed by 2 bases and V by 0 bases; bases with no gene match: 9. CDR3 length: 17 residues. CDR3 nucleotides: TGCAGTGCTAGAGATTCCCTAGCGGGGAGATACACAGATACGCAGTATTTT. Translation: CSARDSLAGRYTDTQYF.

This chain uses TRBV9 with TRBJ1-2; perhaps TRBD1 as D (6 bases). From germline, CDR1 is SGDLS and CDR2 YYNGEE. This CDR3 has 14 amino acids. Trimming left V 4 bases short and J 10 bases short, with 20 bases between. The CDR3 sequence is CASSTLEGGTIYTF. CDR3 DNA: TGTGCCAGCAGCACCCTAGAGGGGGGTACAATCTACACCTTC.

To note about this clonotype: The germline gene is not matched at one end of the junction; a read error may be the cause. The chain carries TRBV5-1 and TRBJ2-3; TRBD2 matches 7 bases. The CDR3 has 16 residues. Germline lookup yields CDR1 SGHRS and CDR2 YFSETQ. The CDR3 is CASSLGASGPTGTQYF. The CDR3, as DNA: TGCGCCAGCAGCTTGGGTGCTAGCGGACCCACAGGTACGCAGTATTTT. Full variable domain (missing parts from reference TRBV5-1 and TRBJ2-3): KAGVTQTPRYLIKTRGQQVTLSCSPISGHRSVSWYQQTPGQGLQFLFEYFSETQRNKGNFPGRFSGRQFSNSRSEMNVSTLELGDSALYLCASSLGASGPTGTQYFGPGTRLTVL.

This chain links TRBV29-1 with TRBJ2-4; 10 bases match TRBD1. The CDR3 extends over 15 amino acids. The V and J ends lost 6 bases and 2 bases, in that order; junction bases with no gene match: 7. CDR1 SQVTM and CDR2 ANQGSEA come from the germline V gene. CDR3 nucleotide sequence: TGCAGCGTGAAAGACAGGGGGCGAACCAAAAACATTCAGTACTTC. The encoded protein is CSVKDRGRTKNIQYF.

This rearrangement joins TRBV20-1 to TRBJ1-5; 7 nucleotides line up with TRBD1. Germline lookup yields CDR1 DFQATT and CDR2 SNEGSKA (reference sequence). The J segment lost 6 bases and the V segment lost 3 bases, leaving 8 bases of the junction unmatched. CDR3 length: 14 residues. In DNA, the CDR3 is TGCAGTGCTAGGGGACAGACGGACGGTCAGCCCCAGCATTTT. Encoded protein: CSARGQTDGQPQHF.

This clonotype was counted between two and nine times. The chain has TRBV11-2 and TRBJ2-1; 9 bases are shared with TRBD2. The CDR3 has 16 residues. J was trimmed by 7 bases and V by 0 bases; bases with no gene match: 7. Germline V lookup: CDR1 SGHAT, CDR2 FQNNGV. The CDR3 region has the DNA TGTGCCAGCAGCTTAGATTTGCGGGGGGGCGTAAATGAGCAGTTCTTC. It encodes CASSLDLRGGVNEQFF.

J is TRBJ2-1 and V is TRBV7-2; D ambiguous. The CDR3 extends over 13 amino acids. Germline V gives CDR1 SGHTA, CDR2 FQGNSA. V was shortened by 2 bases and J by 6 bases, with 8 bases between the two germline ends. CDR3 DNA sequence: TGTGCCAGCAGCTTAATGTTCTCCAATGAGCAGTTCTTC. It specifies CASSLMFSNEQFF. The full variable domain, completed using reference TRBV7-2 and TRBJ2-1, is GAGVSQSPSNKVTEKGKDVELRCDPISGHTALYWYRQSLGQGLEFLIYFQGNSAPDKSGLPSDRFSAERTGGSVSTLTIQRTQQEDSAVYLCASSLMFSNEQFFGPGTRLTVL.

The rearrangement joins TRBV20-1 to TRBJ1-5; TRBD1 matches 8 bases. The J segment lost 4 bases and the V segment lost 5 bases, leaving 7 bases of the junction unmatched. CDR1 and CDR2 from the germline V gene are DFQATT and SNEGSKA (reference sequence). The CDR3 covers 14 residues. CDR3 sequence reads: CSALRTGRNQPQHF. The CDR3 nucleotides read TGCAGTGCTCTTCGGACAGGGAGAAATCAGCCCCAGCATTTT.

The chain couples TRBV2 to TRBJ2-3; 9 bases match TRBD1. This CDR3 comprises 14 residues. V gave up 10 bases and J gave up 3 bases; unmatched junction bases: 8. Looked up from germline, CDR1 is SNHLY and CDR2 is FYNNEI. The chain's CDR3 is CATVGDRATDTQYF. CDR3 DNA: TGTGCCACGGTCGGGGACAGGGCGACAGATACGCAGTATTTT. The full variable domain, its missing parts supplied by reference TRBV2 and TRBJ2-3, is EPEVTQTPSHQVTQMGQEVILRCVPISNHLYFYWYRQILGQKVEFLVSFYNNEISEKSEIFDDQFSVERPDGSNFTLKIRSTKLEDSAMYFCATVGDRATDTQYFGPGTRLTVL.